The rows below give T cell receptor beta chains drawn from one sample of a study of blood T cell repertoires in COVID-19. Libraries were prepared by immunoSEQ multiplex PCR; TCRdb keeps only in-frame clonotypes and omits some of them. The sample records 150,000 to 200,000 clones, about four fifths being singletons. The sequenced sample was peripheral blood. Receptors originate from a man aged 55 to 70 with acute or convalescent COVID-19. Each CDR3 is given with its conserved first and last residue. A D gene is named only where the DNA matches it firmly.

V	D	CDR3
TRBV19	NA	CASSIQGVGYTF
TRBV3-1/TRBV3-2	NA	CASSPDTSEAFF
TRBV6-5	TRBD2	CASSSIRLAGEETQYF
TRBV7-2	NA	CASSFGHTDTQYF
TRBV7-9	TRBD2	CASRSRTSLAGVENEQFF
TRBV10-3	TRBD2	CAIKAVAGGNEQFF
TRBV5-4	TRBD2	CASNIAGGHTDTQYF
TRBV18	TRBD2	CASSPGLHTDTQYF
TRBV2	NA	CASTRDNEGGYTF
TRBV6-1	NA	CASSAGIPSYNSPLHF
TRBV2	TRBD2	CASRGTSGGADTQYF
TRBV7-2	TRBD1	CASSFSTGVNTEAFF